This T cell receptor (beta chain) came from a study of high-grade serous ovarian cancer treatment subgroups. CDR3 length equals 13 residues. V lost 4 bases and J lost 5, with 11 bases in between. CDR1 SGHDT and CDR2 YYEEEE come from the germline V gene. Sequenced by immunoSEQ multiplex PCR; TCRdb stores in-frame clones only, minus some. Of about 30,000 clones detected, around four fifths appear once; the ten largest clones hold around 2.3%. The tumor samples were collected prior to definitive surgery or chemotherapy. This clonotype was sampled from a human donor with high-grade serous ovarian cancer. Specimen: tumor tissue. V is TRBV5-6 and J is TRBJ2-3; D may be TRBD2 (5 bases). The CDR3 sequence: CASSPGVQDTQYF. The CDR3 DNA follows: TGTGCCAGCAGCCCCGGGGTCCAAGATACGCAGTATTTT.